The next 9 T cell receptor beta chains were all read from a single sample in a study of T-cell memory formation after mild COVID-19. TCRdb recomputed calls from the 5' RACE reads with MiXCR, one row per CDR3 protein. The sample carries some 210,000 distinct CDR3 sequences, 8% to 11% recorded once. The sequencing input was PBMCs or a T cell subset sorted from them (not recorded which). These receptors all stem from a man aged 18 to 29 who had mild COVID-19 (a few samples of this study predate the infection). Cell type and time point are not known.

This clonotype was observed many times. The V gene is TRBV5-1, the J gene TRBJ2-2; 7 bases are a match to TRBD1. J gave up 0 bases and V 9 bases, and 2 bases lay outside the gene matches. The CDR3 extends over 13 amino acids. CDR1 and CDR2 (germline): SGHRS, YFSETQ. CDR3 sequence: CATGTANTGELFF. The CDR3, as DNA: TGCGCCACCGGGACAGCGAACACCGGGGAGCTGTTTTTT.

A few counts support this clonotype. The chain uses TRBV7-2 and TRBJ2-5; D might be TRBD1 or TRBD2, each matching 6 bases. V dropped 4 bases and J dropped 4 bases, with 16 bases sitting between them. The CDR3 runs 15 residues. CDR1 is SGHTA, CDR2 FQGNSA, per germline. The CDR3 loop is CASSSPGALRETQYF. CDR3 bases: TGTGCCAGCAGCTCCCCGGGGGCGCTCAGAGAGACCCAGTACTTC. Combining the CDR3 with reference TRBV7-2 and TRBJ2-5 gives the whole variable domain GAGVSQSPSNKVTEKGKDVELRCDPISGHTALYWYRQSLGQGLEFLIYFQGNSAPDKSGLPSDRFSAERTGGSVSTLTIQRTQQEDSAVYLCASSSPGALRETQYFGPGTRLLVL.

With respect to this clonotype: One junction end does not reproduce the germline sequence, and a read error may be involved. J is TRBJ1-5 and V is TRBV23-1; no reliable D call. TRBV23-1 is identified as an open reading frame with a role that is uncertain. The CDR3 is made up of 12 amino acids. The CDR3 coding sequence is TGCGCCAGCAAGGATAGGGCCCAGCCCAAGCATTTT. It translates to CASKDRAQPKHF.

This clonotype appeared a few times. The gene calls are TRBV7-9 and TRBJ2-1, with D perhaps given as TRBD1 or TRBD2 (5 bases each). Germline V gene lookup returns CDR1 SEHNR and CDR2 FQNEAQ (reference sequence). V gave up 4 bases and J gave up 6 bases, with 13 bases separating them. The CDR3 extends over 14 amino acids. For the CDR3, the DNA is TGTGCCAGCAGCTCGAGAGCCGGGGCCAATGAGCAGTTCTTC. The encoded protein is CASSSRAGANEQFF.

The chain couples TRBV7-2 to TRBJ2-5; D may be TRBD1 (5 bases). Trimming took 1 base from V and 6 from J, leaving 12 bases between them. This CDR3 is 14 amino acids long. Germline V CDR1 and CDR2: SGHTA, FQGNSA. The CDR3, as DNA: TGTGCCAGCAGCTTAGGAGGCAGGGTAAAGACCCAGTACTTC. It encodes CASSLGGRVKTQYF.

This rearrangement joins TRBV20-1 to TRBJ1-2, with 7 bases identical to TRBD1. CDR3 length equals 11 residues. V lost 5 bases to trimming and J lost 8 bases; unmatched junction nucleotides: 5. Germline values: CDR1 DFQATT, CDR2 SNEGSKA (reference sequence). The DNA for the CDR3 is TGCAGTGCTCTCGACAGGGCCGGCTACACCTTC. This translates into CSALDRAGYTF.

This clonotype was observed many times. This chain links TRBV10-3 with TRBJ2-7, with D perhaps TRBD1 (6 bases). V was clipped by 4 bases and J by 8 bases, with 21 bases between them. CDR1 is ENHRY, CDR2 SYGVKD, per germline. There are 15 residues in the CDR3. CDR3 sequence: CAISGVEQGRGKQYF. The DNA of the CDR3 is TGTGCCATCAGTGGGGTGGAACAGGGTCGGGGAAAGCAGTACTTC.

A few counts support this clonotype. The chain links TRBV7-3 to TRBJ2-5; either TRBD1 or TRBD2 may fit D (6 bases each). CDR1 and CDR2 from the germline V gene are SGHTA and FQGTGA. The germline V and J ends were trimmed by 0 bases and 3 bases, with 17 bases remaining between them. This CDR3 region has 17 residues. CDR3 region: CASSLTGLGGSEETQYF. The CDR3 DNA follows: TGTGCCAGCAGCTTAACCGGTCTAGGGGGGTCTGAAGAGACCCAGTACTTC.

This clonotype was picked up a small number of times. CDR3 DNA: TGTGCCAGCAGTCCAGGATTCAACACCGGGGAGCTGTTTTTT. This translates into CASSPGFNTGELFF. This rearrangement joins TRBV28 to TRBJ2-2, with no clear D. CDR1 and CDR2 (germline): MDHEN, SYDVKM. This CDR3 is built from 14 residues. Trimming shortened V by 5 bases and J by 2 bases, and 9 bases separated the two germline ends.